What follows are 5 T cell receptor beta chains derived from one specimen sequenced in a study of tissue T cells after allogeneic stem cell transplantation. Clones were read by immunoSEQ multiplex PCR, and TCRdb kept only the in-frame ones, dropping some. Among about 7,800 clones listed, under 50% were seen once. Time point denoted: mouse harvest day 7 after allogeneic transplant. Each mouse received 10^7 T-cell-depleted marrow cells plus 10^6 splenic CD5+ T cells by tail vein. Sample: gut tissue. The receptor set was obtained from a female BALB/c mouse given C57BL/6 T cells with graft-versus-host disease after an allogeneic hematopoietic cell transplant.

This clone was found a few times. Mouse names are used for the genes. The read gets to within 1 residue of the CDR3 end, and the germline J gene fills in the rest. The chain has TRBV20 and TRBJ2-1; perhaps TRBD1 as D (6 bases). V gave up 0 bases and J gave up 4 bases, with 13 bases separating them. The germline V gene has CDR1 GFQATS and CDR2 STVNSAI. This CDR3 is 15 amino acids long. Here the CDR3 reads CGARDPRRGYAEQFF. CDR3 DNA, as far as it was read: TGTGGTGCTAGGGATCCTCGCAGGGGTTATGCTGAGCAGTTC.

In this sample, this clone turned up a few times. The gene symbols are mouse symbols. The read terminates 1 residue ahead of where the CDR3 ends, so the germline J gene completes it. The chain uses TRBV15 and TRBJ2-1; D remains ambiguous. Per the germline V gene, CDR1 is SGHND and CDR2 is FRSKSL. V was trimmed by 3 bases and J by 4 bases, leaving 4 bases between them. The CDR3 extends over 12 amino acids. CDR3 sequence: CASSFPYAEQFF. CDR3 DNA (partial): TGTGCCAGCAGTTTTCCTTATGCTGAGCAGTTC. Full variable domain (missing parts from reference TRBV15 and TRBJ2-1): DAGVTQTPRHEVAEKGQTIILKCEPVSGHNDLFWYRQTKIQGLELLSYFRSKSLMEDGGAFKDRFKAEMLNSSFSTLKIQPTEPKDSAVYLCASSFPYAEQFFGPGTRLTVL.

This clone has just a few counts. The gene names given are mouse names. The CDR3 end falls 1 residue outside the read, so it is completed with the germline J gene. The V gene is TRBV26, the J gene TRBJ2-5, with D possibly called TRBD1 or TRBD2 (5 bases each). The CDR3 extends over 13 amino acids. Germline CDR1 KGHPV, CDR2 FQNQEV (reference sequence). Trimming pared 4 bases from V and 4 bases from J, leaving 9 bases between. CDR3 amino acids: CASSPGRKDTQYF. The covered CDR3 bases are TGTGCCAGCAGTCCGGGACGGAAAGACACCCAGTAC.

This clone has only a few counts. Mouse gene names apply. The read gets to within 1 residue of the CDR3 end, and the germline J gene fills in the rest. The J gene is TRBJ2-2, the V gene TRBV24; TRBD2 matches 13 bases. With V trimmed by 3 bases and J by 4 bases, 5 bases remained unmatched. The CDR3 loop spans 17 amino acids. Germline assignment: CDR1 KGHTA and CDR2 FRNEEI. The sequenced part of the CDR3 DNA is TGTGCCAGCAGTCTCCGCCGGGACTGGGGGGGCACCGGGCAGCTCTAC. Encoded protein: CASSLRRDWGGTGQLY. The whole CDR3 reads CASSLRRDWGGTGQLYF.

About this clone: Genes and germline come from the mouse. The CDR3 is cut off 1 residue early in the read; its end comes from the germline J gene. The chain has TRBV4 and TRBJ2-7; TRBD2 matches at 8 bases. The CDR3 extends over 14 amino acids. Germline-derived CDR1 and CDR2 are LGHDT and YNNKQL (reference sequence). Trimming removed 5 bases from V and 2 bases from J; junction bases left unmatched: 5. The CDR3 here is CASSIWGVPYEQYF. CDR3 bases read: TGTGCCAGCAGCATCTGGGGGGTCCCCTATGAACAGTAC.